In its sample, the clone carrying this TCR beta chain ranks as large. TRBV12-4/TRBJ1-2 clonotypes were amplified with adaptor-ligated barcode primers. TCRdb reprocessed the multiplex PCR reads with MiXCR, giving one entry per CDR3 protein. The repertoire holds roughly 820 distinct CDR3 sequences, with around 28% as singletons. Trimming took 7 bases from V and 6 from J, leaving 15 bases between them. The CDR3 consists of 13 residues. Germline values: CDR1 LGHNT, CDR2 FRNRAP. The specimen was memory CD4+ T cells sorted from blood. Sample subset: memory CD4+ T cells, CD4+CD45RO+CD25-. This sequence joins TRBV12-5 and TRBJ1-2; possibly TRBD1 for D (6 bases). The TCR sequence derives from a female donor with breast cancer. The CDR3 coding sequence is TGTGCTAGTGCCTCTTCCACAGGGAATGGCTACACCTTC. Translated, it gives CASASSTGNGYTF.